The 11 T cell receptor beta chains below all came from one sample that was sequenced in a study of blood T cell repertoires in COVID-19. The assay was immunoSEQ multiplex PCR, and TCRdb's table has in-frame clones only and misses some. The sample consists of over 150,000 clones, more than 70% of them appearing once. Sequencing used peripheral blood. These receptors were taken from a man younger than 35 with active or convalescent COVID-19.

V gene TRBV3-1 (or the pseudogene TRBV3-2) combines with J gene TRBJ1-5, with D maybe TRBD1 (5 bases). The germline V and J ends were trimmed by 3 bases and 1 base, with 19 bases remaining between them. CDR3 length: 18 amino acids. Per the germline V gene, CDR1 is LGHDT and CDR2 is YNNKEL (reference sequence). The CDR3, as DNA: TGTGCCAGCAGCCAGGTGGGAGGGGTTGGTCGGAGCAATCAGCCCCAGCATTTT. Its translation is CASSQVGGVGRSNQPQHF.

This clone was picked up a small number of times. The chain carries TRBV7-2 and TRBJ2-3; TRBD2 is a possible D gene (7 bases). In germline, CDR1 is SGHTA, CDR2 FQGNSA. This CDR3 is built from 15 residues. V was trimmed by 2 bases and J by 3 bases, leaving 12 bases between them. The CDR3, as DNA: TGTGCCAGCAGCTTAATTGGGAGGGGGACAGATACGCAGTATTTT. This codes for CASSLIGRGTDTQYF.

The gene calls are TRBV18 and TRBJ1-6; 7 bases line up with TRBD1. The CDR3 extends over 15 amino acids. Germline-derived CDR1 and CDR2 are KGHSH and LQKENI. The J segment lost 6 bases and the V segment lost 1 base, leaving 3 bases of the junction unmatched. The CDR3 loop is CASSPQGAVNSPLHF. CDR3 nucleotide sequence: TGTGCCAGCTCACCACAGGGGGCTGTTAATTCACCCCTCCACTTT.

The rearrangement joins TRBV28 to TRBJ1-2, with a tentative D call TRBD1 (6 bases). Germline loops: CDR1 MDHEN, CDR2 SYDVKM. Deletions cut 6 bases from V and 7 bases from J, with 21 bases between. This CDR3 comprises 15 residues. The CDR3 DNA follows: TGTGCCAGCAGGCATCCCACCTCAGGGGTGGCTGGCTACACCTTC. This sequence encodes CASRHPTSGVAGYTF.

The chain joins TRBV28 to TRBJ2-2; 8 positions match TRBD2. The germline gives CDR1 MDHEN, CDR2 SYDVKM. There are 16 residues in the CDR3. The ends lost 7 bases at V and 5 bases at J; junction bases unmatched: 12. In DNA, the CDR3 is TGTGCCAGCAAAAAGGGAGCGGGAGCATGGACCGGGGAGCTGTTTTTT. It yields the protein CASKKGAGAWTGELFF.

In its sample, this clone was seen once. The chain links TRBV5-4 to TRBJ2-7, with a possible D match to TRBD2 (6 bases). Trimming removed 2 bases at V and 2 bases at J, with 20 bases between. The CDR3 length is 17 residues. Germline CDR1 and CDR2: SGHNT and YYREEE (reference sequence). The DNA of the CDR3 is TGTGCCAGCAGCTTTCTAGGGACTGCAGGTGTTGCCTACGAGCAGTACTTC. This codes for CASSFLGTAGVAYEQYF.

This chain connects TRBV11-2 to TRBJ1-4; D might be TRBD1 (5 bases). The CDR3 spans 19 residues. The V and J ends lost 0 bases and 5 bases respectively, with 22 bases between them. Per the germline V gene, CDR1 is SGHAT and CDR2 is FQNNGV. The CDR3: CASSLESYKLGTRNEKLFF. DNA for the CDR3: TGTGCCAGCAGCTTAGAATCGTACAAACTCGGGACTCGAAATGAAAAACTGTTTTTT.

As DNA, the CDR3 is TGTGCCAGCAGTGAATCTTATTGGGCCCTTAATGAAAAACTGTTTTTT. It yields the protein CASSESYWALNEKLFF. The chain joins TRBV6-1 to TRBJ1-4; no clear D. The germline V and J ends were trimmed by 2 bases and 4 bases, with 14 bases remaining between them. Germline V lookup: CDR1 MNHNS, CDR2 SASEGT. The CDR3 loop spans 16 amino acids.

This clone was found many times. This sequence joins TRBV15 and TRBJ1-2, with TRBD1 as a possible D gene (6 bases). This CDR3 has 15 amino acids. V was shortened by 5 bases and J by 4 bases, with 17 bases between the two germline ends. CDR1 and CDR2 from the germline V gene are LNHNV and YYDKDF (reference sequence). The CDR3 sequence is CATSLSGRGLYGYTF. CDR3 nucleotide sequence: TGTGCCACCAGCCTTTCCGGCAGGGGCCTCTATGGCTACACCTTC.

This clone was detected a few times. The chain has TRBV5-8 and TRBJ2-1; 7 nucleotides align to TRBD1. V was clipped by 1 base and J by 9 bases; unmatched bases: 13. Germline V gene data show CDR1 as SGHTS and CDR2 as YDEGEE. The CDR3 contains 16 residues. The CDR3, as DNA: TGTGCCAGCAGCTTGTGGACAGGAACCAGGGGTGGTGAGCAGTTCTTC. Translation gives CASSLWTGTRGGEQFF.

The rearrangement joins TRBV19 to TRBJ2-7, with 9 bases fitting TRBD2. V trimming: 5 bases; J trimming: 6 bases; junction bases outside the gene matches: 8. CDR1 and CDR2 (germline): LNHDA, SQIVND (reference sequence). The CDR3 covers 14 residues. The CDR3 sequence is CASSVREGRFEQYF. The CDR3 DNA follows: TGTGCCAGTAGTGTGCGGGAGGGCCGGTTCGAGCAGTACTTC.